Following are 10 T cell receptor beta chains from one sample sequenced in a study of OX40 agonist ivuxolimab in advanced cancers. Here immunoSEQ multiplex PCR was the method, and the copy in TCRdb shows in-frame clones only, minus some. The data hold some 99,000 clones, with 90% observed a single time. Here the sequenced sample was CD4+ or CD8+ T cells sorted from blood, taken in a trial of the OX40 agonist ivuxolimab. These TCRs come from an adult with an advanced solid tumor such as melanoma, head and neck, liver or kidney cancer.

The rearrangement joins TRBV5-4 to TRBJ2-7, with no clear D. The germline CDR1 and CDR2 sequences are SGHNT and YYREEE (reference sequence). The length of the CDR3 is 13 residues. With 4 bases removed from V and 3 bases from J, the gap between germline ends came to 11 bases. The CDR3 reads CASSHPDRYEQYF. The CDR3 bases are TGTGCCAGCAGCCATCCTGACCGCTACGAGCAGTACTTC.

The genes are TRBV5-1 and TRBJ1-1, with a possible D match to TRBD1 (5 bases). Trimming removed 3 bases at V and 1 base at J, with 19 bases between. The germline gives CDR1 SGHRS, CDR2 YFSETQ. There are 17 residues in the CDR3. The CDR3 nucleotides read TGCGCCAGCAGCTCCCGTTTGTCTGGACACGCGAACACTGAAGCTTTCTTT. It specifies CASSSRLSGHANTEAFF.

The rearrangement uses TRBV9 and TRBJ2-1; D is undetermined. V was shortened by 0 bases and J by 2 bases, with 9 bases between the two germline ends. The germline gives CDR1 SGDLS, CDR2 YYNGEE. CDR3 length: 15 residues. CDR3 sequence (DNA): TGTGCCAGCAGCGTAGTTCCCGGAACCTACAATGAGCAGTTCTTC. It codes for CASSVVPGTYNEQFF.

The genes are TRBV6-5 and TRBJ2-6; D not certain. CDR3 length: 15 residues. Germline values: CDR1 MNHEY, CDR2 SVGAGI. The germline V and J ends were trimmed by 3 bases and 0 bases, with 6 bases remaining between them. CDR3 protein: CASSYSFSGANVLTF. The CDR3 nucleotides are TGTGCCAGCAGTTATTCCTTCTCTGGGGCCAACGTCCTGACTTTC.

This chain connects TRBV5-4 to TRBJ2-7, with no clear D. CDR3 length: 12 amino acids. Germline-derived CDR1 and CDR2 are SGHNT and YYREEE (reference sequence). Between the trimmed V and J ends, which lost 2 bases and 7 bases, there was a span of 10 bases. For the CDR3, the DNA is TGTGCCAGCAGCTTAACCGCCGGGGAGCAGTACTTC. This translates into CASSLTAGEQYF. The complete variable domain, with remaining parts taken from reference TRBV5-4 and TRBJ2-7, reads ETGVTQSPTHLIKTRGQQVTLRCSSQSGHNTVSWYQQALGQGPQFIFQYYREEENGRGNFPPRFSGLQFPNYSSELNVNALELDDSALYLCASSLTAGEQYFGPGTRLTVT.

The chain employs TRBV30 and TRBJ1-2; D is unresolved. CDR1 is GTSNPN and CDR2 is SVGIG in the germline V gene (reference sequence). Trimming removed 4 bases from V and 3 bases from J, with 15 bases in between. This CDR3 spans 14 amino acids. In DNA form, the CDR3 reads TGTGCCTGGAAATTCCACTATCCACACTATGGCTACACCTTC. Protein product: CAWKFHYPHYGYTF.

The CDR3 nucleotides read TGTGCCAGCAGGACAGGTCGTAATGAAAAACTGTTTTTT. Its translation: CASRTGRNEKLFF. This chain connects TRBV6-1 to TRBJ1-4; perhaps TRBD1 as D (6 bases). CDR1 is MNHNS, CDR2 SASEGT, per germline. The ends were cut back, 6 bases at V and 4 bases at J, with 9 bases in the middle. CDR3 length: 13 residues.

This chain's CDR3 is CAWTRSKVATNYGYTF. As DNA, the CDR3 is TGTGCCTGGACTCGTAGTAAGGTGGCTACTAACTATGGCTACACCTTC. The chain uses TRBV30 and TRBJ1-2; D uncertain. Germline V lookup: CDR1 GTSNPN, CDR2 SVGIG (reference sequence). This CDR3 spans 16 amino acids. V lost 4 bases to trimming and J lost 0 bases, with 18 bases between them. Variable domain in full (rest from reference TRBV30 and TRBJ1-2): SQTIHQWPATLVQPVGSPLSLECTVEGTSNPNLYWYRQAAGRGLQLLFYSVGIGQISSEVPQNLSASRPQDRQFILSSKKLLLSDSGFYLCAWTRSKVATNYGYTFGSGTRLTVV.

The V gene is TRBV6-1, the J gene TRBJ1-2; D may be TRBD1 (5 bases). This CDR3 has 13 amino acids. Trimming pared 7 bases from V and 8 bases from J, leaving 17 bases between. Germline loops: CDR1 MNHNS, CDR2 SASEGT. CDR3 sequence (DNA): TGTGCCAGCACCGAGAGGAGGGGAGGCGGCTACACCTTC. As protein: CASTERRGGGYTF.

The chain is built from TRBV14 and TRBJ1-2; D gene unclear. The V end was cut by 2 bases, the J end by 2 bases, with 6 bases between. The CDR3 consists of 13 residues. Germline values: CDR1 SGHDN, CDR2 FVKESK. The CDR3 sequence: CASSQSPNYGYTF. In DNA, the CDR3 is TGTGCCAGCAGCCAATCCCCGAACTATGGCTACACCTTC. Full variable domain (remainder filled in from reference TRBV14 and TRBJ1-2): EAGVTQFPSHSVIEKGQTVTLRCDPISGHDNLYWYRRVMGKEIKFLLHFVKESKQDESGMPNNRFLAERTGGTYSTLKVQPAELEDSGVYFCASSQSPNYGYTFGSGTRLTVV.